This is a list of T cell receptor beta chains from one sample in a study of control samples from healthy donors and cancer patients. The method was immunoSEQ multiplex PCR; TCRdb's version includes in-frame clones alone and lacks a portion of them. The profile shows roughly 130,000 clones, approximately 95% of them singletons. The sample consisted of blood. The receptors here all came from a man between 25 and 39 years old in good health. Both conserved end residues are part of each CDR3. D genes are given only for firm matches. Size tells how often a clone was seen (once, few, many) or the class of an expanded clone, and some rows leave it out.

j_call | clone_size | v_call | d_call | cdr3_aa | cdr3_nt
TRBJ1-6 | NA | TRBV9 | NA | CASSVEPTNSPLHF | TGTGCCAGCAGCGTAGAACCGACTAATTCACCCCTCCACTTT
TRBJ1-5 | NA | TRBV6-1 | NA | CASSEALLQPQHF | TGTGCCAGCAGTGAAGCGCTGTTACAGCCCCAGCATTTT
TRBJ1-1 | NA | TRBV6-6 | NA | CASSYGNLPIF | TGTGCCAGCAGTTACGGCAATCTCCCGATCTTT
TRBJ2-7 | NA | TRBV21-1 | NA | CASSKRTSGGEQYF | TGTGCCAGCAGCAAAAGGACTAGCGGGGGCGAGCAGTACTTC
TRBJ2-5 | NA | TRBV5-6 | TRBD1 | CASSAGTGVRETQYF | TGTGCCAGCAGCGCTGGCACAGGGGTGAGAGAGACCCAGTACTTC
TRBJ1-6 | NA | TRBV7-9 | TRBD1 | CASSPRTGGFNSPLHF | TGTGCCAGCAGCCCCCGGACAGGGGGCTTTAATTCACCCCTCCACTTT
TRBJ2-3 | NA | TRBV12-5 | NA | CASGRGDTDTQYF | TGTGCTAGTGGGAGGGGGGACACAGATACGCAGTATTTT
TRBJ1-2 | NA | TRBV25-1 | TRBD1 | CASSDGGDRVYGYTF | TGTGCCAGCAGTGACGGGGGGGACAGGGTCTATGGCTACACCTTC
TRBJ1-1 | NA | TRBV27 | NA | CASSLGGLNTEAFF | TGTGCCAGCAGTTTGGGGGGGCTTAACACTGAAGCTTTCTTT
TRBJ1-3 | NA | TRBV3-1/TRBV3-2 | NA | CASSPGNTIYF | TGTGCCAGCAGCCCTGGAAACACCATATATTTT
TRBJ1-3 | NA | TRBV6-5 | NA | CASAGDQGNTIYF | TGTGCCAGCGCAGGGGACCAGGGAAACACCATATATTTT
TRBJ1-1 | NA | TRBV2 | NA | CASSENRGTAFF | TGTGCCAGCAGTGAAAACAGAGGCACCGCTTTCTTT
TRBJ2-5 | NA | TRBV6-1 | NA | CASSETQTQYF | TGTGCCAGCAGTGAAACGCAGACCCAGTACTTC
TRBJ2-1 | NA | TRBV7-9 | TRBD2 | CASSLGLAGNEQFF | TGTGCCAGCAGCCTCGGACTAGCGGGGAATGAGCAGTTCTTC
TRBJ2-2 | once | TRBV6-2/TRBV6-3 | NA | CASSYSIGQLNRGELFF | TGTGCCAGCAGTTACTCGATTGGACAGCTGAACAGGGGGGAGCTGTTTTTT
TRBJ1-5 | NA | TRBV9 | NA | CASSVGTAANQPQHF | TGTGCCAGCAGCGTAGGGACAGCGGCCAATCAGCCCCAGCATTTT
TRBJ2-7 | once | TRBV5-1 | NA | CASSLGASYEQYF | TGCGCCAGCAGCTTGGGGGCCTCCTACGAGCAGTACTTC
TRBJ1-2 | NA | TRBV28 | NA | CASSQLGGYTF | TGTGCCAGCAGTCAGTTAGGAGGCTACACCTTC
TRBJ2-1 | NA | TRBV7-9 | TRBD1 | CASSSALTGTGYNEQFF | TGTGCCAGCAGCTCGGCCCTGACCGGGACAGGATACAATGAGCAGTTCTTC
TRBJ1-2 | once | TRBV7-6 | TRBD1 | CASSLSDRGLRDYGYTF | TGTGCCAGCAGCTTGAGTGACAGGGGGCTGAGAGACTATGGCTACACCTTC
TRBJ1-1 | NA | TRBV28 | NA | CASSSRGTRREAFF | TGTGCCAGCAGTTCCCGGGGGACCAGGCGTGAAGCTTTCTTT
TRBJ2-1 | NA | TRBV20-1 | NA | CSASSGTSNEQFF | TGCAGTGCTAGTAGCGGTACGAGCAATGAGCAGTTCTTC
TRBJ1-4 | NA | TRBV27 | TRBD1 | CASSFTTGTINEKLFF | TGTGCCAGCAGTTTCACGACAGGGACCATTAATGAAAAACTGTTTTTT
TRBJ1-1 | NA | TRBV11-2 | NA | CASSFRANTEAFF | TGTGCCAGCAGCTTTCGGGCGAACACTGAAGCTTTCTTT
TRBJ1-1 | NA | TRBV24-1 | NA | CATSDLPGARAFF | TGTGCCACCAGTGATTTGCCCGGCGCACGAGCTTTCTTT
TRBJ2-3 | NA | TRBV5-4 | NA | CASSFTDTQYF | TGTGCCAGCAGCTTCACAGATACGCAGTATTTT
TRBJ1-2 | NA | TRBV7-8 | NA | CASSNNRGFNYGYTF | TGTGCCAGCAGCAATAATCGGGGTTTCAACTATGGCTACACCTTC
TRBJ2-2 | NA | TRBV5-5 | NA | CASSLTLTNTGELFF | TGTGCCAGCAGCTTGACACTTACGAACACCGGGGAGCTGTTTTTT